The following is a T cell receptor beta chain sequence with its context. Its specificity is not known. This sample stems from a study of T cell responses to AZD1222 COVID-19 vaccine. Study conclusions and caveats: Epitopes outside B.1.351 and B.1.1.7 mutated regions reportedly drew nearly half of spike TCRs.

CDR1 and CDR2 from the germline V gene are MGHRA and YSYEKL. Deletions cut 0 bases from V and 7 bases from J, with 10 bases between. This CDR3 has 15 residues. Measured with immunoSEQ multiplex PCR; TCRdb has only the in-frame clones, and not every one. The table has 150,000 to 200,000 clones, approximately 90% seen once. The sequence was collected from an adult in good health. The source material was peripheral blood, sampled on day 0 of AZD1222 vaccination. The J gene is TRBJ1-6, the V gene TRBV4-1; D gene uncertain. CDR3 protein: CASSQEKGGNSPLHF. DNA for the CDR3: TGCGCCAGCAGCCAAGAAAAGGGAGGGAATTCACCCCTCCACTTT.